This T cell receptor beta chain was captured in a study of T cells after somatic rescue of genetic block. Here immunoSEQ multiplex PCR was the method, and the copy in TCRdb shows in-frame clones only, minus some. This table holds around 100,000 clones, 90% to 95% found once. This clone was picked up a small number of times. V shed 0 bases and J shed 5 bases, with 1 base lying between them. Germline V lookup: CDR1 SGHTS, CDR2 YDEGEE. This CDR3 has 11 amino acids. The chain has TRBV5-8 and TRBJ2-3; D call uncertain. The TCR was taken from a woman aged 18 to 35. Sequenced: peripheral blood mononuclear cells (PBMCs). The CDR3 nucleotides read TGTGCCAGCAGCTTGGGAGATACGCAGTATTTT. It translates to CASSLGDTQYF.